The text below deals with one TCR beta chain. In the source study's methods: The authors estimated nucleated cell counts from reference gene primer amplification. Clones were read by immunoSEQ multiplex PCR, and TCRdb kept only the in-frame ones, dropping some. D and trimming come from the DNA, and the V and J calls and clone size come from that table. Of around 260,000 clones in the sample, 88% were seen once. This record belongs to a study of blood T cell repertoires in COVID-19. Across the study: Specimens from acute and convalescent COVID-19 originated in the United States, Italy and Spain. PBMCs, B-cell-depleted T cells, or T cells were the source of the cDNA or gDNA that made up the material.

Trimming took off 5 bases at V and 4 bases at J, with 12 bases between the two ends. The length of the CDR3 is 13 residues. Germline CDR1 and CDR2: MGHRA and YSYEKL. The receptor was derived from a man aged 55 to 70 who had recovered from COVID-19. This chain connects TRBV4-1 to TRBJ2-7, with a tentative D call TRBD2 (5 bases). The sample was peripheral blood. The CDR3, as DNA: TGCGCCAGCAGCGCGGGCCAGTCTTACGAGCAGTACTTC. It is translated as CASSAGQSYEQYF.